This T cell receptor beta chain is drawn from a study of CD8+ T cells in alopecia areata. Per germline, CDR1 LGHNA and CDR2 YNFKEQ. This CDR3 is built from 16 residues. V was trimmed by 0 bases and J by 5 bases, leaving 14 bases between them. Whole-study findings and limits: Many of the expanded lesional clones endured in scalp and blood while on tofacitinib. Normal skin's resident alphabeta T cells are sequenced alongside lesional scalp T cells.

Reverse transcription of extracted RNA yielded cDNA, which provided the sequencing template. The protocol was immunoSEQ multiplex PCR, while the TCRdb copy is restricted to in-frame clones and leaves out a portion. The sample holds around 270,000 clones, 58% seen once. Noted treatment: oral pan-JAK inhibitor, 5-10 mg twice daily. Individuals with alopecia areata gave both lesional scalp punch biopsies and peripheral blood for collection. Sorting separated CD4+ and CD8+ T cells out of PBMCs. This clone was detected only once. Its specificity is not known. This rearrangement joins TRBV4-2 to TRBJ2-1, with D possibly called TRBD1 or TRBD2 (5 bases each). This TCR derives from a human donor with alopecia areata. The source material was CD4+ T cells sorted from blood, sampled at week 24, from a patient treated with tofacitinib. CDR3 protein: CASSQDGEGRDNEQFF. For the CDR3, the DNA is TGTGCCAGCAGCCAAGATGGAGAGGGACGGGACAATGAGCAGTTCTTC.